The sequence of this T cell receptor (beta chain) was determined in a study of control samples from healthy donors and cancer patients. The CDR3 loop spans 14 amino acids. Germline assignment: CDR1 SGHAT and CDR2 FQNNGV. With 1 base removed from V and 3 bases from J, the gap between germline ends came to 9 bases. Libraries were prepared by immunoSEQ multiplex PCR; TCRdb keeps only in-frame clonotypes and omits some of them. The table has roughly 450,000 clones, over 75% seen once. Sequencing used PBMCs. The receptor was derived from a man aged 35 to 55 with head and neck cancer. The chain is built from TRBV11-2 and TRBJ1-2; D not certain. The CDR3 DNA reads TGTGCCAGCAGCTTAGGAACCGGATACTATGGCTACACCTTC. It encodes CASSLGTGYYGYTF.